These T cell receptor beta chains were read from a single sample in a study of cytomegalovirus exposure and HLA in healthy donors. Some clones are missing from TCRdb's copy, which holds only in-frame ones; the method was immunoSEQ multiplex PCR. The sample has around 150,000 clones, about 85% seen once. Specimen: PBMCs. Every receptor here comes from a young man in good health and CMV-seronegative. The CDR3 runs from the conserved cysteine through the conserved F or W. A D gene is named only where the DNA matches it firmly. The size of a clone is reported for some rows only, either as once, few or many, or as a class for expanded clones.

V	size	D	J	DNA	CDR3
TRBV7-8	few	NA	TRBJ2-5	TGTGCCAGCAGCCCGATACAGGGCGAAGAGACCCAGTACTTC	CASSPIQGEETQYF
TRBV18	NA	NA	TRBJ2-5	TGTGCCAGCTCACCACCGAAAGAAGGACTCTCGGGAGAGACCCAGTACTTC	CASSPPKEGLSGETQYF
TRBV5-4	NA	NA	TRBJ1-3	TGCGCCAGCAGCCAAGTGTTCAGTTCGGGAAACACCATATATTTT	CASSQVFSSGNTIYF
TRBV5-4	NA	NA	TRBJ2-1	TGTGCCAGCAGCCAAGTCACAGTTTTCTACAATGAGCAGTTCTTC	CASSQVTVFYNEQFF
TRBV7-9	NA	TRBD1	TRBJ2-7	TGTGCCAGCAGCTCCCCGGGACAGGGAAAGTACGAGCAGTACTTC	CASSSPGQGKYEQYF
TRBV9	NA	NA	TRBJ1-3	TGTGCCAGCAGCGTAGCTCCAGTGCCCTCTGGAAACACCATATATTTT	CASSVAPVPSGNTIYF
TRBV4-1	NA	NA	TRBJ2-3	TGCGCCAGCAGCCAAGTTGGGCGGACCCAGCGGGATACGCAGTATTTT	CASSQVGRTQRDTQYF
TRBV6-5	NA	NA	TRBJ2-7	TGTGCCAGCAGTTACAATTGGGCAAGCAACGAGCAGTACTTC	CASSYNWASNEQYF
TRBV4-3	few	NA	TRBJ1-5	TGCGCCAGCAGCCAAGTATTAAACAGTTATAGCAATCAGCCCCAGCATTTT	CASSQVLNSYSNQPQHF
TRBV5-6	once	NA	TRBJ1-1	TGTGCCAGCAGCTTGACCAGGGGTGAAACTGAAGCTTTCTTT	CASSLTRGETEAFF
TRBV4-1	NA	NA	TRBJ1-5	TGCGCCAGCAGCCAAGAGGGACACCTCAATCAGCCCCAGCATTTT	CASSQEGHLNQPQHF
TRBV19	NA	NA	TRBJ1-2	TGTGCCAGTAGCCCCCGTGGGGGGGGCGGCTATGGCTACACCTTC	CASSPRGGGGYGYTF
TRBV28	NA	NA	TRBJ1-6	TGTGCCAGCAGCTGGGGGGGGTCCTATAATTCACCCCTCCACTTT	CASSWGGSYNSPLHF
TRBV7-2	NA	NA	TRBJ2-3	TGTGCCAGCATCCCACCAGGGGGGCCCCTCGGAACGCAGTATTTT	CASIPPGGPLGTQYF
TRBV5-6	NA	TRBD1	TRBJ2-2	TGTGCCAGCAGCTACCCTGACAGGGTTCGGGCCACCGGGGAGCTGTTTTTT	CASSYPDRVRATGELFF
TRBV11-1	NA	TRBD1	TRBJ2-7	TGTGCCAGCAGCTCCGGGACAGGAGCCTACGAGCAGTACTTC	CASSSGTGAYEQYF
TRBV29-1	NA	NA	TRBJ1-1	TGCAGCGTTGAATGGGCGGGAGCCAACACTGAAGCTTTCTTT	CSVEWAGANTEAFF
TRBV11-1	few	NA	TRBJ2-3	TGTGCCAGCAGCTTAGGGGGCCGGGATACGCAGTATTTT	CASSLGGRDTQYF
TRBV9	once	TRBD2	TRBJ2-5	TGTGCCAGCAGCATGCGGGGGGTAGGAGAGACCCAGTACTTC	CASSMRGVGETQYF
TRBV11-2	NA	NA	TRBJ1-6	TGTGCCAGCAGCTTCTCGGGGTCGTATAATTCACCCCTCCACTTT	CASSFSGSYNSPLHF
TRBV9	NA	TRBD1	TRBJ2-2	TGTGCCAGCAGCGACGACAGGGGACCCGGGGAGCTGTTTTTT	CASSDDRGPGELFF
TRBV28	NA	NA	TRBJ2-1	TGTGCCAGCAGTTTGTTCGGGACTTTAAAGAGCTCCTACAATGAGCAGTTCTTC	CASSLFGTLKSSYNEQFF
TRBV28	few	TRBD1	TRBJ1-5	TGTGCCAGCAGTTTACGGACAGGGAAGGGGGGTCAGCCCCAGCATTTT	CASSLRTGKGGQPQHF
TRBV2	once	TRBD1	TRBJ2-5	TGTGCCAGCAAGCCTGGACAGGTCCAAGAGACCCAGTACTTC	CASKPGQVQETQYF
TRBV7-2	once	TRBD2	TRBJ2-1	TGTGCCAGCAGCTCCGGGACTAGCGGCAATGAGCAGTTCTTC	CASSSGTSGNEQFF
TRBV10-3	NA	TRBD1	TRBJ1-2	TGTGCCATCAGTGAGTTGGACAGGTCTGGCCACACCTTC	CAISELDRSGHTF
TRBV4-3	NA	NA	TRBJ2-7	TGCGCCAGCAGCCAAGTGGCTGGTAGCACCTACGAGCAGTACTTC	CASSQVAGSTYEQYF
TRBV28	once	NA	TRBJ2-7	TGTGCCAGCAGTTATCAATACGAGCAGTACTTC	CASSYQYEQYF
TRBV14	NA	TRBD1	TRBJ2-7	TGTGCCAGCAGCCAACACGGGACAGGGGTCCCTGGCGAGCAGTACTTC	CASSQHGTGVPGEQYF
TRBV28	NA	NA	TRBJ2-7	TGTGCCAGCAGTACTCCCGCAGGGTTCTACGAGCAGTACTTC	CASSTPAGFYEQYF
TRBV6-5	NA	TRBD1	TRBJ2-7	TGTGCCAGCAGTCGACAGGGGGGTTCCCACGAGCAGTACTTC	CASSRQGGSHEQYF